The 25 T cell receptor beta chains below were found in one sample sequenced in a study of blood T cell repertoires in COVID-19. The assay was immunoSEQ multiplex PCR, and TCRdb's table has in-frame clones only and misses some. The table includes hundreds of thousands of clones, approximately 87% detected once. Specimen: PBMCs or T cells enriched from blood (not recorded which). The receptors derive from a woman in her forties or fifties who had recovered from COVID-19.

The table lists this clone with a count of one. The CDR3 sequence is CASSFGQGVTNEKLFF. CDR3 nucleotides: TGTGCCAGCAGCTTCGGGCAGGGGGTCACTAATGAAAAACTGTTTTTT. The rearrangement links TRBV4-2 to TRBJ1-4; TRBD1 aligns across 7 bases. This CDR3 comprises 16 residues. The V segment lost 5 bases and the J segment 2 bases; nucleotides outside the gene matches: 8. From germline, CDR1 is LGHNA and CDR2 YNFKEQ.

This clone has at least ten counts. The chain employs TRBV19 and TRBJ2-1; D perhaps matches TRBD2 (6 bases). The germline gives CDR1 LNHDA, CDR2 SQIVND (reference sequence). CDR3 length: 15 residues. Trimming stripped 1 base from V and 2 bases from J, with 9 bases between. CDR3 in DNA: TGTGCCAGTAGTATAGCTCGCGGGGCCTACAATGAGCAGTTCTTC. This translates into CASSIARGAYNEQFF.

V usage is TRBV2 and J usage is TRBJ2-7; the D gene is possibly TRBD1 (5 bases). This CDR3 is built from 12 residues. The germline gives CDR1 SNHLY, CDR2 FYNNEI. The V and J ends lost 3 bases and 4 bases respectively, with 7 bases between them. The CDR3 DNA reads as TGTGCCAGCAGTGACCAGGGTTACGAGCAGTACTTC. It is translated as CASSDQGYEQYF.

This chain connects TRBV6-4 to TRBJ2-3; a possible D gene is TRBD2 (5 bases). V was shortened by 4 bases and J by 7 bases, with 12 bases between the two germline ends. The V gene's germline CDR1 is MRHNA and CDR2 SNTAGT. CDR3 length: 13 residues. The CDR3 region is CASSARGGYTQYF. CDR3 bases: TGTGCCAGCAGTGCCCGTGGAGGATATACGCAGTATTTT.

Notes on this clone: A much more abundant neighbour one base away suggests this may be a read error. The gene calls are TRBV14 and TRBJ1-2, with D tentatively TRBD1 (6 bases). Per germline, CDR1 SGHDN and CDR2 FVKESK. V gave up 4 bases and J gave up 6 bases, with 9 bases separating them. The CDR3 totals 12 residues. The CDR3 nucleotides read TGTGCCAGCAGCCCAAGACAGGATGGCTACACCTTC. Protein sequence: CASSPRQDGYTF.

V and J are TRBV7-9 and TRBJ1-6; D remains unclear. CDR1 SEHNR and CDR2 FQNEAQ come from the germline V gene (reference sequence). The length of the CDR3 is 14 residues. V lost 2 bases, J lost 7 bases, and 9 bases lay in between. The CDR3, as DNA: TGTGCCAGCAGCTTACTCGCACAGAATTCACCCCTCCACTTT. Encoded protein: CASSLLAQNSPLHF.

The V and J genes are TRBV19 and TRBJ1-1; D might be TRBD1 (5 bases). Per germline, CDR1 LNHDA and CDR2 SQIVND (reference sequence). The CDR3 runs to 13 residues. Trimming stripped 1 base from V and 6 bases from J, with 9 bases between. This chain's CDR3 is CASSIGGASEAFF. Written as DNA, the CDR3 is TGTGCCAGTAGTATAGGGGGCGCATCTGAAGCTTTCTTT. Full variable domain (outside the CDR3, taken from reference TRBV19 and TRBJ1-1): DGGITQSPKYLFRKEGQNVTLSCEQNLNHDAMYWYRQDPGQGLRLIYYSQIVNDFQKGDIAEGYSVSREKKESFPLTVTSAQKNPTAFYLCASSIGGASEAFFGQGTRLTVV.

The chain links TRBV29-1 to TRBJ2-4; weak D call: TRBD1 (6 bases). The CDR3 loop spans 12 amino acids. In germline, CDR1 is SQVTM, CDR2 ANQGSEA. The germline V and J ends were trimmed by 3 bases and 5 bases, with 8 bases remaining between them. The CDR3 spells CSVERTENIQYF. The CDR3 DNA reads as TGCAGCGTTGAGAGGACAGAAAACATTCAGTACTTC.

V gene TRBV30 combines with J gene TRBJ1-6, with a weak D call TRBD1 (6 bases). Trimming left V 1 base short and J 6 bases short, with 13 bases between. Per germline, CDR1 GTSNPN and CDR2 SVGIG (reference sequence). The CDR3 totals 15 residues. In nucleotides, the CDR3 is TGTGCCTGGAGTGACAGGGCCAAGTTTAATTCACCCCTCCACTTT. Its translation: CAWSDRAKFNSPLHF.

V and J are TRBV3-1 (or the pseudogene TRBV3-2) and TRBJ1-6; no clear D gene. This CDR3 is built from 16 residues. V was cut by 4 bases and J by 4 bases, with 14 bases left in between. Germline V gene data show CDR1 as LGHDT and CDR2 as YNNKEL (reference sequence). Here the CDR3 reads CASSLRVGQYNSPLHF. Here the CDR3 DNA reads TGTGCCAGCAGCCTACGCGTGGGCCAGTATAATTCACCCCTCCACTTT.

The rearrangement uses TRBV5-1 and TRBJ1-2; 11 bases fit TRBD1. Trimming at V came to 3 bases and at J to 7 bases, leaving 5 bases not matched to a gene. Germline V gene sequence: CDR1 SGHRS, CDR2 YFSETQ. The CDR3 runs to 14 residues. The CDR3 nucleotides are TGCGCCAGCAGCTGGACAGGGGGCGGCGGTGGCTACACCTTC. Encoded protein: CASSWTGGGGGYTF.

Only a few counts were recorded for this clone. The chain employs TRBV7-9 and TRBJ2-7; TRBD1 matches 9 bases. The V segment lost 3 bases and the J segment 4 bases; nucleotides outside the gene matches: 1. The CDR3 contains 13 residues. Germline V CDR1 and CDR2: SEHNR, FQNEAQ (reference sequence). The CDR3 loop reads CASSLDRGYEQYF. The CDR3 DNA follows: TGTGCCAGCAGCTTGGACAGGGGATACGAGCAGTACTTC.

The chain has TRBV5-1 and TRBJ1-2, with TRBD1 as a possible D gene (5 bases). Germline V lookup: CDR1 SGHRS, CDR2 YFSETQ. This CDR3 is built from 16 residues. V was clipped by 0 bases and J by 8 bases, with 20 bases between them. The CDR3 DNA follows: TGCGCCAGCAGCTTGGCTGCATTGTCGGGGGTCGACGGCTACACCTTC. It is translated as CASSLAALSGVDGYTF.

The chain links TRBV7-9 to TRBJ1-3; 9 bases match TRBD1. With V trimmed by 10 bases and J by 4 bases, 14 bases remained unmatched. The CDR3 spans 16 residues. Germline loops: CDR1 SEHNR, CDR2 FQNEAQ (reference sequence). The CDR3 loop reads CANNEYRGQNGNTIYF. For the CDR3, the DNA is TGTGCCAATAACGAGTACAGGGGGCAAAACGGAAACACCATATATTTT.

This clone occurred once. The rearrangement links TRBV28 to TRBJ2-2, with 7 bases aligning to TRBD1. J gave up 1 base and V 6 bases, and 5 bases lay outside the gene matches. The CDR3 extends over 15 amino acids. Germline loops: CDR1 MDHEN, CDR2 SYDVKM. Here the CDR3 DNA reads TGTGCCAGCAGACCCGGGACAGAGAACACCGGGGAGCTGTTTTTT. It translates to CASRPGTENTGELFF. The full variable domain, with the rest looked up from reference TRBV28 and TRBJ2-2, is DVKVTQSSRYLVKRTGEKVFLECVQDMDHENMFWYRQDPGLGLRLIYFSYDVKMKEKGDIPEGYSVSREKKERFSLILESASTNQTSMYLCASRPGTENTGELFFGEGSRLTVL.

This clone was detected ten times or more. This sequence joins TRBV2 and TRBJ1-6, with 10 bases that match TRBD1. This CDR3 has 15 amino acids. Germline V gives CDR1 SNHLY, CDR2 FYNNEI. V gave up 6 bases and J gave up 9 bases; unmatched junction bases: 8. The CDR3 DNA reads as TGTGCCAGCAGGGACTTCCGGGACAGGGGTTCACCCCTCCACTTT. Translating gives CASRDFRDRGSPLHF. The variable domain in full, completed from reference TRBV2 and TRBJ1-6, reads EPEVTQTPSHQVTQMGQEVILRCVPISNHLYFYWYRQILGQKVEFLVSFYNNEISEKSEIFDDQFSVERPDGSNFTLKIRSTKLEDSAMYFCASRDFRDRGSPLHFGNGTRLTVT.

The chain uses TRBV7-2 and TRBJ2-5, with 11 bases aligning to TRBD1. Germline assignment: CDR1 SGHTA and CDR2 FQGNSA. The ends lost 3 bases at V and 3 bases at J; junction bases unmatched: 15. CDR3 length: 19 amino acids. The CDR3: CASSFAKIGTGGKKETQYF. Written as DNA, the CDR3 is TGTGCCAGCAGCTTCGCAAAGATCGGGACAGGGGGTAAAAAAGAGACCCAGTACTTC.

This clone was found once. The chain joins TRBV6-5 to TRBJ2-5; a weak D match, TRBD2 (6 bases). The CDR3 is 15 amino acids. Looked up from germline, CDR1 is MNHEY and CDR2 is SVGAGI. With 8 bases removed from V and 5 bases from J, the gap between germline ends came to 21 bases. In nucleotides, the CDR3 is TGTGCCAGCGGGCGAGCGGGCGCTCTTGGGGAGACCCAGTACTTC. Protein sequence: CASGRAGALGETQYF.

This chain links TRBV5-1 with TRBJ2-2, with D perhaps matching TRBD1 (5 bases). V lost 4 bases and J lost 4, with 11 bases in between. The CDR3 has 14 amino acids. Germline CDR1 SGHRS, CDR2 YFSETQ. CDR3 sequence (DNA): TGCGCCAGCAGCCCAGGGATGGCCACCGGGGAGCTGTTTTTT. It encodes CASSPGMATGELFF.

This chain connects TRBV7-9 to TRBJ1-3; 8 bases agree with TRBD1. The germline V gene encodes CDR1 SEHNR and CDR2 FQNEAQ (reference sequence). CDR3 length: 15 residues. V lost 5 bases to trimming and J lost 3 bases; unmatched junction nucleotides: 6. The CDR3 loop reads CASSRRTGGGNTIYF. Written as DNA, the CDR3 is TGTGCCAGCAGCCGGAGAACAGGGGGTGGAAACACCATATATTTT.

This clone was detected once. The DNA for the CDR3 is TGTGCCAGCAGTGAATCGGCAGGGGTCACCGGGGAGCTGTTTTTT. This translates into CASSESAGVTGELFF. V gene TRBV25-1 combines with J gene TRBJ2-2; D might be TRBD1 (6 bases). CDR3 length equals 15 residues. Germline loops: CDR1 MGHDK, CDR2 SYGVNS. The V end lost 1 base, the J end lost 4 bases, and 10 bases lay between the germline ends.

This clone has a single count. V gene TRBV28 combines with J gene TRBJ1-4, with D possibly TRBD1 on 6 matching bases. This CDR3 has 11 residues. CDR1 is MDHEN, CDR2 SYDVKM, per germline. With 5 bases removed from V and 15 bases from J, the gap between germline ends came to 13 bases. DNA for the CDR3: TGTGCCAGCAGTCCACAGGGTAGATTGTTTTTT. This encodes CASSPQGRLFF.

J is TRBJ1-1 and V is TRBV7-9; D is uncertain. Germline-derived CDR1 and CDR2 are SEHNR and FQNEAQ (reference sequence). CDR3 size: 12 residues. The V end was cut by 5 bases, the J end by 1 base, with 5 bases between. The CDR3 DNA sequence: TGTGCCAGCAGCGAACAGAACACTGAAGCTTTCTTT. Amino acid sequence: CASSEQNTEAFF.

This clone has just one count. The rearrangement joins TRBV19 to TRBJ2-2, with D unresolved. This CDR3 spans 14 amino acids. Germline CDR1 reads LNHDA; CDR2 reads SQIVND (reference sequence). The V gene lost 3 bases and the J gene lost 0 bases, with 5 bases spanning the gap. CDR3 in DNA: TGTGCCAGTAGTATCCAGTCGAACACCGGGGAGCTGTTTTTT. It specifies CASSIQSNTGELFF. Combining the CDR3 with reference TRBV19 and TRBJ2-2 gives the whole variable domain DGGITQSPKYLFRKEGQNVTLSCEQNLNHDAMYWYRQDPGQGLRLIYYSQIVNDFQKGDIAEGYSVSREKKESFPLTVTSAQKNPTAFYLCASSIQSNTGELFFGEGSRLTVL.

The J gene is TRBJ2-7, the V gene TRBV27; D unresolved. The CDR3 runs to 12 residues. V lost 3 bases and J lost 4, with 7 bases in between. In germline, CDR1 is MNHEY, CDR2 SMNVEV (reference sequence). CDR3 bases: TGTGCCAGCAGTTTGAACGGGTACGAGCAGTACTTC. This codes for CASSLNGYEQYF.